Listed below are T cell receptor beta chains from one sample, sequenced in a study of OX40 agonist ivuxolimab in advanced cancers. Profiled with immunoSEQ multiplex PCR; TCRdb holds only in-frame clones, not every one. The sample lists some 5,100 clones, about 90% occurring once. Sequencing used CD4+ or CD8+ T cells sorted from blood, obtained in a trial of the OX40 agonist ivuxolimab. The receptors here all came from an adult with an advanced solid tumor such as melanoma, head and neck, liver or kidney cancer. Each CDR3 is given with its conserved first and last residue. The order of the fields is D gene, J gene, V gene, clone size, CDR3 DNA, CDR3 protein. A D gene is named only where the DNA matches it firmly. Some rows have no size entry. The others give once, few or many, or a class for an expanded clone.

d_gene: TRBD2; j_gene: TRBJ2-3; v_gene: TRBV29-1; abundance: NA; CDR3nt: TGCAGCGTTGAAGATTCCCTTAGCGGGGACACAGATACGCAGTATTTT; CDR3aa: CSVEDSLSGDTDTQYF
d_gene: TRBD1; j_gene: TRBJ1-4; v_gene: TRBV2; abundance: NA; CDR3nt: TGTGCCAGCCGTCTAACAGGGGTCGGTGAAAAACTGTTTTTT; CDR3aa: CASRLTGVGEKLFF
d_gene: NA; j_gene: TRBJ2-1; v_gene: TRBV27; abundance: NA; CDR3nt: TGTGCCAGCAGTTTATGGGGCAATGAGCAGTTCTTC; CDR3aa: CASSLWGNEQFF
d_gene: TRBD2; j_gene: TRBJ2-1; v_gene: TRBV11-2; abundance: NA; CDR3nt: TGTGCCAGCACCGTTAGCGGGAGTTCTTATTACAATGAGCAGTTCTTC; CDR3aa: CASTVSGSSYYNEQFF
d_gene: NA; j_gene: TRBJ2-1; v_gene: TRBV7-9; abundance: NA; CDR3nt: TGTGCCAGCAGCTTATGGAGGGGAGGTAATGAGCAGTTCTTC; CDR3aa: CASSLWRGGNEQFF
d_gene: TRBD1; j_gene: TRBJ2-5; v_gene: TRBV6-1; abundance: NA; CDR3nt: TGTGCCAGCACCCGGACAGGGGCGGAGACCCAGTACTTC; CDR3aa: CASTRTGAETQYF
d_gene: NA; j_gene: TRBJ1-1; v_gene: TRBV6-5; abundance: NA; CDR3nt: TGTGCCAGCACTCTTGGGGAGGGAATGAACACTGAAGCTTTCTTT; CDR3aa: CASTLGEGMNTEAFF
d_gene: NA; j_gene: TRBJ1-1; v_gene: TRBV28; abundance: NA; CDR3nt: TGTGCCAGCAGTCTGCGGACAGTAGGATTGGGGTTAGCTTTCTTT; CDR3aa: CASSLRTVGLGLAFF
d_gene: NA; j_gene: TRBJ1-5; v_gene: TRBV1; abundance: NA; CDR3nt: TGCACCAGCAGCCAATCCAGGGACAGCAATCAGCCCCAGCATTTT; CDR3aa: CTSSQSRDSNQPQHF
d_gene: NA; j_gene: TRBJ1-1; v_gene: TRBV7-9; abundance: few; CDR3nt: TGTGCCAGCAGCCCTCTAGGACAGAAGAACACTGAAGCTTTCTTT; CDR3aa: CASSPLGQKNTEAFF
d_gene: TRBD2; j_gene: TRBJ2-1; v_gene: TRBV15; abundance: NA; CDR3nt: TGTGCCACCACCTCCGGGCTAGCGGCATACTCCTCCTACAATGAGCAGTTCTTC; CDR3aa: CATTSGLAAYSSYNEQFF
d_gene: TRBD2; j_gene: TRBJ2-5; v_gene: TRBV27; abundance: NA; CDR3nt: TGTGCCAGCAGTTCCCTAGCGGGAGTGAGTCAAGAGACCCAGTACTTC; CDR3aa: CASSSLAGVSQETQYF
d_gene: NA; j_gene: TRBJ1-2; v_gene: TRBV7-2; abundance: NA; CDR3nt: TGTGCCAGCAGCCTCGGGTTCGAGGGGAACTATGGCTACACCTTC; CDR3aa: CASSLGFEGNYGYTF